The TCR beta chain described here comes from a study of cytomegalovirus exposure and HLA in healthy donors. Study observations and caveats: When analyzed later, the rates of TCR association showed variation by HLA locus, with DRB1 the most and HLA-C the fewest. With high specificity and sensitivity, the classifier reportedly diagnosed cytomegalovirus status. Likely technical artifact: a cluster of highly shared sequence variants.

The PCR used 60 Vbeta and 13 Jbeta primers. Only in-frame clones appear in the TCRdb table, and some are missing; sequencing was by immunoSEQ multiplex PCR. Seen here are roughly 200,000 clones, 70% to 90% observed once, and the top ten hold 0.31%. Remarks on this clone: Its antigen is still unknown.

Germline CDR1 SGHRS, CDR2 YFSETQ. This CDR3 has 19 residues. J lost 6 bases, V lost 0 bases, and 12 bases had no gene match. V gene TRBV5-1 combines with J gene TRBJ2-2, with 12 bases aligning to TRBD1. The clonotype comes from a woman in her twenties or thirties in good health and CMV-seronegative. Sequenced input: PBMCs. Written as DNA, the CDR3 is TGCGCCAGCAGCTTGGGGGGACAGGGGGCGCTTGAGTACCCCGGGGAGCTGTTTTTT. This translates into CASSLGGQGALEYPGELFF. The entire variable domain, with the rest obtained from reference TRBV5-1 and TRBJ2-2, is as follows: KAGVTQTPRYLIKTRGQQVTLSCSPISGHRSVSWYQQTPGQGLQFLFEYFSETQRNKGNFPGRFSGRQFSNSRSEMNVSTLELGDSALYLCASSLGGQGALEYPGELFFGEGSRLTVL.